These 16 T cell receptor beta chains share one sample of origin, sequenced in a study of T cells in women clearing cervical HPV infection. Using immunoSEQ multiplex PCR, the repertoire was profiled, and TCRdb retains in-frame clones only, with some absent. There are about 30,000 clones in the sample, with roughly 3.6% held by the top ten. The source material was blood buffy coat. The source of these receptors is a woman between 18 and 70 years old with a cervical HPV16 infection that either progressed to CIN3+ or cleared (not recorded which).

Concerning this clone: The read falls 3 residues short of the CDR3 end, and the missing part is taken from the germline J gene. This chain connects TRBV11-2 to TRBJ2-1, with D perhaps TRBD1 (5 bases). V was clipped by 5 bases and J by 6 bases, with 14 bases between them. The germline V gene encodes CDR1 SGHAT and CDR2 FQNNGV. This CDR3 has 14 residues. The covered CDR3 bases are TGTGCCAGCAGCCTGGCACAGGAGATCAATGAG. Translating it yields CASSLAQEINE. The whole CDR3 protein is CASSLAQEINEQFF. Looking up the rest from reference TRBV11-2 and TRBJ2-1 gives the full variable domain: EAGVAQSPRYKIIEKRQSVAFWCNPISGHATLYWYQQILGQGPKLLIQFQNNGVVDDSQLPKDRFSAERLKGVDSTLKIQPAKLEDSAVYLCASSLAQEINEQFFGPGTRLTVL.

In the case of this clone: The read finishes 3 residues shy of the CDR3 end, and the germline J gene is used to complete it. V gene TRBV19 combines with J gene TRBJ2-2; TRBD1 is a possible D gene (6 bases). Germline V gene lookup returns CDR1 LNHDA and CDR2 SQIVND (reference sequence). V shed 4 bases and J shed 4 bases, with 16 bases lying between them. The CDR3 sequence is 16 residues long. CDR3 DNA, as far as it was read: TGTGCCAGTAGTAAGACACAGGGTTCTGTCACCGGGGAG. Translated: CASSKTQGSVTGE. The CDR3, in full, reads CASSKTQGSVTGELFF.

With regard to this clone: The read halts 3 residues ahead of the CDR3 end, with the missing end drawn from the germline J gene. The J gene is TRBJ1-4, the V gene TRBV29-1; 7 bases agree with TRBD1. The CDR3 consists of 13 residues. Germline values: CDR1 SQVTM, CDR2 ANQGSEA. J was trimmed by 7 bases and V by 4 bases; bases with no gene match: 6. The CDR3 is CSVGRQGSEKLFF. The sequenced CDR3 bases are TGCAGCGTTGGGCGACAGGGAAGTGAAAAA. The full variable domain, rest sourced from reference TRBV29-1 and TRBJ1-4, is SAVISQKPSRDICQRGTSLTIQCQVDSQVTMMFWYRQQPGQSLTLIATANQGSEATYESGFVIDKFPISRPNLTFSTLTVSNMSPEDSSIYLCSVGRQGSEKLFFGSGTQLSVL.

Turning to this clone: Read sequence stops 3 residues before the CDR3 end, and the germline J gene provides the missing end. The chain uses TRBV7-6 and TRBJ1-2, with unresolved D. V was trimmed by 3 bases and J by 4 bases, leaving 9 bases between them. This CDR3 contains 13 residues. Germline lookup yields CDR1 SGHVS and CDR2 FNYEAQ. The CDR3 region is CASSLPRGYGYTF. CDR3 DNA (partial): TGTGCCAGCAGCTTGCCCCGGGGCTATGGC.

On this clone itself: From the germline J gene comes the end of the CDR3, since the read stops 3 residues before it. The chain employs TRBV5-4 and TRBJ1-1; 7 bases align to TRBD1. After removal of 0 bases from V and 5 bases from J, the junction contained 1 base not matched to a gene. The germline V gene has CDR1 SGHNT and CDR2 YYREEE (reference sequence). CDR3 size: 13 residues. This chain's CDR3 is CASSLDRGTEAFF. The CDR3 bases that were read are TGTGCCAGCAGCTTGGACAGGGGAACTGAA.

To note about this clone: The CDR3 goes on 3 residues after the read ends, and that part is filled in from the germline J gene. This chain uses TRBV19 with TRBJ2-2, with 9 bases matching TRBD1. The V gene's germline CDR1 is LNHDA and CDR2 SQIVND (reference sequence). Trimming cost V 6 bases and J 6 bases; bases outside gene matches: 11. CDR3 size: 16 residues. Partial CDR3 DNA: TGTGCCAGTAGATGGGGCGGGACAGGGAGTTCCGGGGAG. This encodes CASRWGGTGSSGE. The complete CDR3 reads CASRWGGTGSSGELFF.

Turning to this clone: The missing CDR3 end, 3 residues past where the read stops, is filled in from the germline J gene. The gene calls are TRBV20-1 and TRBJ2-7; D gene uncertain. Germline values: CDR1 DFQATT, CDR2 SNEGSKA (reference sequence). This CDR3 has 13 amino acids. Trimming removed 4 bases at V and 4 bases at J, with 14 bases between. The chain's CDR3 is CSANKPTTYEQYF. The part of the CDR3 DNA that was read is TGCAGTGCTAACAAGCCAACTACTTACGAG.

On this clone itself: Read coverage stops 3 residues before the CDR3 terminus; the germline J gene supplies the remainder. J is TRBJ2-3 and V is TRBV29-1; 11 bases map to TRBD2. Looked up from germline, CDR1 is SQVTM and CDR2 is ANQGSEA. Trimming took 6 bases from V and 5 from J; bases not matched to a gene: 4. The CDR3 consists of 13 residues. The part of the CDR3 DNA that was read is TGCAGCGTATTAACTAGCGGGAGAGATACG. Encoded protein: CSVLTSGRDT. The complete CDR3 reads CSVLTSGRDTQYF.

About this clone itself: The CDR3 end lies 3 residues beyond the end of the read and is filled in from the germline J gene. The rearrangement joins TRBV5-5 to TRBJ1-2, with 10 bases lining up with TRBD1. CDR1 is SGHKS, CDR2 YYEKEE, per germline (reference sequence). Trimming took 4 bases from V and 0 from J; bases not matched to a gene: 3. The CDR3 has 15 residues. CDR3: CASSLGTGANYGYTF. The CDR3 DNA, read in part, is TGTGCCAGCAGCCTTGGGACAGGGGCTAACTATGGC.

Remarks on this clone: The read ends 3 residues before the CDR3 terminus; that terminus is restored from the germline J gene. The chain carries TRBV7-8 and TRBJ2-3, with a weak D call TRBD2 (5 bases). The CDR3 consists of 16 residues. Germline V gene lookup returns CDR1 SGHVS and CDR2 FQNEAQ. Here the CDR3 reads CASTRRPTAGQETQYF. The DNA read from the CDR3 is TGTGCCAGCACCCGACGGCCTACCGCGGGTCAAGAGACG.

In regard to this clone: With the read ending 3 residues before the CDR3 end, the germline J gene is used to fill in that end. The V and J genes are TRBV15 and TRBJ2-5; TRBD1 matches 7 bases. CDR3 size: 15 residues. Trimming removed 1 base from V and 3 bases from J; junction bases left unmatched: 5. Germline CDR1 and CDR2: LNHNV and YYDKDF (reference sequence). The sequenced CDR3 bases are TGTGCCACCAGCAGAGCTAGGGGGCGGGAAGAGACC. Its protein is CATSRARGREET. The full CDR3 sequence reads CATSRARGREETQYF.

Remarks on this clone: Read coverage stops 3 residues before the CDR3 terminus; the germline J gene supplies the remainder. The V gene is TRBV6-2 or TRBV6-3, the J gene TRBJ2-7; the D is unclear. This CDR3 contains 13 residues. The V gene lost 10 bases and the J gene lost 1 base, with 14 bases spanning the gap. CDR1 MNHEY and CDR2 SVGEGT come from the germline V gene. CDR3 sequence reads: CANKFMVSYEQYF. The sequenced part of the CDR3 DNA is TGTGCCAACAAGTTTATGGTATCCTACGAG.

As regards this clone: The DNA ends 3 residues before the CDR3 does, and the rest of the CDR3 is filled in from the germline J gene. J is TRBJ1-5 and V is TRBV7-8; D call uncertain. The CDR3 spans 16 residues. The germline gives CDR1 SGHVS, CDR2 FQNEAQ. V lost 5 bases and J lost 4, with 18 bases in between. CDR3 protein: CASSPESILANQPQHF. The CDR3 bases that were read are TGTGCCAGCAGCCCAGAGAGCATACTAGCTAATCAGCCC.

The part of the CDR3 DNA that was read is TGTGCCAGCAGCCGACTAGCGGGAGGAGGATACGAG. Translation gives CASSRLAGGGYE. The full CDR3 protein reads CASSRLAGGGYEQYF. This sequence joins TRBV6-2 or TRBV6-3 and TRBJ2-7; 13 positions agree with TRBD2. The CDR3 is cut off 3 residues early in the read; its end comes from the germline J gene. Germline V CDR1 and CDR2: MNHEY, SVGEGT. J gave up 4 bases and V 6 bases, and 6 bases lay outside the gene matches. This CDR3 has 15 residues.

Comment on this clone: The junction departs from germline at one end; a sequencing error may be responsible. The DNA ends 3 residues before the CDR3 does, and the rest of the CDR3 is filled in from the germline J gene. The rearrangement uses TRBV7-9 and TRBJ2-7; TRBD2 is a possible D gene (5 bases). The CDR3 has 14 residues. Germline V gives CDR1 SEHNR, CDR2 FQNEAQ (reference sequence). CDR3 DNA (partial): TGTGCCGGCAGCCCACCCGGACTCTCCTACGAG. Translating it yields CAGSPPGLSYE. In full, the CDR3 is CAGSPPGLSYEQYF.

For this clone: The sequence runs out 3 residues before the end of the CDR3; the remainder is reconstructed from the germline J gene. The V gene is TRBV24-1, the J gene TRBJ2-7, with TRBD1 matching 7 bases. Germline CDR1 reads KGHDR; CDR2 reads SFDVKD. The junction had 5 bases not matched to a gene; V was cut back by 0 bases and J by 1 base. This CDR3 is built from 16 residues. CDR3 sequence reads: CATSDLGQANSYEQYF. The part of the CDR3 DNA that was read is TGTGCCACCAGTGATTTGGGACAGGCAAATTCCTACGAG.